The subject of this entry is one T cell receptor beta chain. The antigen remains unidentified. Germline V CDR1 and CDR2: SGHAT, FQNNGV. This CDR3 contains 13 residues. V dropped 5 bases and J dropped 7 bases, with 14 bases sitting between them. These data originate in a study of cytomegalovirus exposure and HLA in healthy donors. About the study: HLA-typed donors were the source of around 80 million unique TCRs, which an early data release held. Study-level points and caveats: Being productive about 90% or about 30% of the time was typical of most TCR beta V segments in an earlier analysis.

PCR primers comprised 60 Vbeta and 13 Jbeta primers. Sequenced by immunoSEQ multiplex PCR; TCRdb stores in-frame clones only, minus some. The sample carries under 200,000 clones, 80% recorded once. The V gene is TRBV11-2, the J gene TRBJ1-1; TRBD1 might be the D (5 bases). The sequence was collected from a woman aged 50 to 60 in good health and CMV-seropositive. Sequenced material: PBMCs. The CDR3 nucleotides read TGTGCCAGCAGCCACCCCACAGGCTTTGAAGCTTTCTTT. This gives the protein CASSHPTGFEAFF.